A selection of T cell receptor beta chains follows, all from one sample in a study of cytomegalovirus exposure and HLA in healthy donors. Here immunoSEQ multiplex PCR was the method, and the copy in TCRdb shows in-frame clones only, minus some. The repertoire consists of hundreds of thousands of clones, with roughly 88% occurring once and the leading ten covering around 0.92%. Sequencing was done on a sample of PBMCs. The receptors shown here come from a woman between 18 and 30 years old in good health and CMV-seronegative. CDR3s include the opening cysteine and the closing phenylalanine or tryptophan. The D gene is left open where the match is weak. Size is stated for part of the rows, as once, few or many counts, or as a class when the clone is expanded.

-	-	TRBV25-1	TRBJ2-7	CASSESAGSYF	TGTGCCAGCAGTGAATCGGCAGGGTCGTACTTC
TRBD2	-	TRBV5-6	TRBJ2-7	CASSTLEGLGVSYEQYF	TGTGCCAGCAGCACCCTGGAGGGACTAGGAGTATCGTACGAGCAGTACTTC
TRBD2	-	TRBV5-1	TRBJ2-1	CASSLAGSSGTHEQFF	TGCGCCAGCAGCTTGGCTGGTTCTAGCGGGACCCATGAGCAGTTCTTC
-	-	TRBV27	TRBJ2-7	CASSRRGYEQYF	TGTGCCAGCAGCCGGAGGGGCTACGAGCAGTACTTC
TRBD1	-	TRBV11-2	TRBJ1-1	CASTGGQGYTEAFF	TGTGCCAGCACCGGAGGACAGGGGTACACTGAAGCTTTCTTT
TRBD1	-	TRBV28	TRBJ1-4	CASSLSDREIEKLFF	TGTGCCAGCAGTTTGTCGGACAGGGAGATAGAAAAACTGTTTTTT
-	-	TRBV30	TRBJ2-5	CAWSPKETQYF	TGTGCCTGGAGTCCCAAAGAGACCCAGTACTTC
-	-	TRBV6-5	TRBJ2-5	CASHGLTRGETQYF	TGTGCCAGCCACGGACTTACAAGAGGGGAGACCCAGTACTTC
-	-	TRBV29-1	TRBJ2-1	CSVHSANEQFF	TGCAGCGTTCATAGCGCCAATGAGCAGTTCTTC
TRBD2	-	TRBV27	TRBJ2-1	CASSSLTSGRADNEQFF	TGTGCCAGCAGTTCCCTGACTAGCGGGAGGGCAGACAATGAGCAGTTCTTC
-	few	TRBV5-8	TRBJ1-4	CASSLRATNEKLFF	TGTGCCAGCAGCCTCAGGGCGACTAATGAAAAACTGTTTTTT
-	-	TRBV11-2	TRBJ1-2	CASSLAGGAGRAYGYTF	TGTGCCAGCAGCTTAGCGGGGGGCGCTGGGAGGGCGTATGGCTACACCTTC
-	-	TRBV27	TRBJ1-4	CASSSPIKGPGEKLFF	TGTGCCAGCAGTTCCCCTATTAAGGGGCCGGGTGAAAAACTGTTTTTT
TRBD2	-	TRBV28	TRBJ2-7	CASSRMNTVGTSGTYEQYF	TGTGCCAGCAGCAGGATGAATACAGTCGGGACTAGCGGGACCTACGAGCAGTACTTC
TRBD2	-	TRBV29-1	TRBJ2-3	CSVGGRSTDTQYF	TGCAGCGTTGGCGGGAGATCGACAGATACGCAGTATTTT
TRBD2	-	TRBV5-1	TRBJ2-7	CASSLSGGAASYEQYF	TGCGCCAGCAGCTTGTCGGGAGGGGCCGCTTCCTACGAGCAGTACTTC
-	-	TRBV25-1	TRBJ2-5	CASSEGAGIQETQYF	TGTGCCAGCAGTGAGGGGGCTGGGATTCAAGAGACCCAGTACTTC
TRBD2	-	TRBV6-5	TRBJ2-7	CASNTLAGGYEQYF	TGTGCCAGCAACACACTAGCGGGAGGCTACGAGCAGTACTTC
-	-	TRBV30	TRBJ1-1	CACAGLGDTEAFF	TGTGCCTGCGCCGGTCTCGGGGACACTGAAGCTTTCTTT
-	-	TRBV11-2	TRBJ2-1	CASSLNSLRAVEQFF	TGTGCCAGCAGCTTAAATTCCCTCAGGGCAGTTGAGCAGTTCTTC
-	-	TRBV30	TRBJ2-6	CAWSVRRTSGANVLTF	TGTGCCTGGAGTGTACGGAGAACCTCTGGGGCCAACGTCCTGACTTTC
TRBD2	-	TRBV10-3	TRBJ2-5	CAISVGTSGTPGAAQYF	TGTGCCATCAGTGTTGGGACTAGCGGGACCCCGGGCGCGGCCCAGTACTTC
TRBD2	-	TRBV5-6	TRBJ2-7	CASSLLPSGTLYEQYF	TGTGCCAGCAGCTTGCTTCCTAGCGGGACCCTCTACGAGCAGTACTTC
TRBD2	-	TRBV5-1	TRBJ2-2	CASRGSGMVSSGELFF	TGCGCCAGCAGGGGAAGCGGGATGGTGAGCTCCGGGGAGCTGTTTTTT
TRBD2	-	TRBV30	TRBJ2-7	CAWSGQTGTSGGYYEQYF	TGTGCCTGGAGTGGACAAACCGGGACTAGCGGGGGATACTACGAGCAGTACTTC
-	-	TRBV18	TRBJ2-3	CASSPRETDTQYF	TGTGCCAGCTCACCACGGGAGACAGATACGCAGTATTTT
-	-	TRBV14	TRBJ1-2	CASSQGIVGTDGYTF	TGTGCCAGCAGCCAAGGGATTGTTGGGACTGACGGCTACACCTTC
-	-	TRBV14	TRBJ2-5	CASSQEQGRRWETQYF	TGTGCCAGCAGCCAAGAGCAGGGTAGGAGATGGGAGACCCAGTACTTC
TRBD2	-	TRBV28	TRBJ2-7	CASSPPAGGPNAYEQYF	TGTGCCAGCAGTCCCCCGGCGGGAGGCCCGAATGCCTACGAGCAGTACTTC
TRBD1	-	TRBV7-6	TRBJ2-7	CASSPGQGGYEQYF	TGTGCCAGCAGCCCTGGACAGGGCGGCTACGAGCAGTACTTC
-	-	TRBV10-3	TRBJ2-7	CAISEGERGSYEQYF	TGTGCCATCAGTGAGGGGGAAAGGGGTTCCTACGAGCAGTACTTC
-	-	TRBV6-6	TRBJ2-5	CASSSKNFDRQETQYF	TGTGCCAGCAGTTCTAAAAATTTCGACAGGCAAGAGACCCAGTACTTC